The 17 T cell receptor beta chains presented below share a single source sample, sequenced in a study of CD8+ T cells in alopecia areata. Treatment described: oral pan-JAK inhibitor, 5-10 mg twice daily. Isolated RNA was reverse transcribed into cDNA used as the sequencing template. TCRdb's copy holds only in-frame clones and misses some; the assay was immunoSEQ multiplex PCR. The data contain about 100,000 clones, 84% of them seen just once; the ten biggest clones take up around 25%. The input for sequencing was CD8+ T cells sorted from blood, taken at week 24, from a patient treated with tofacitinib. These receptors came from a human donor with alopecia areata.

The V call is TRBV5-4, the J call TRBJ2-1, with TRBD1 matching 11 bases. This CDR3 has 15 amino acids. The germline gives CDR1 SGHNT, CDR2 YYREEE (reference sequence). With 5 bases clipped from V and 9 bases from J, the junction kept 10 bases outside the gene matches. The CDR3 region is CASSPGQGDNGEQFF. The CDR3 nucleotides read TGTGCCAGCAGTCCGGGACAGGGGGACAATGGTGAGCAGTTCTTC.

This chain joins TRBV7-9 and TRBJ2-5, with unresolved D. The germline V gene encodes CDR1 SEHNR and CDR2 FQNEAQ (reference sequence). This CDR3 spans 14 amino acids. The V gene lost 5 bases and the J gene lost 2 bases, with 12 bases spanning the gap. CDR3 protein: CASSPRAAQETQYF. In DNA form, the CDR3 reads TGTGCCAGCAGCCCCCGCGCGGCGCAAGAGACCCAGTACTTC.

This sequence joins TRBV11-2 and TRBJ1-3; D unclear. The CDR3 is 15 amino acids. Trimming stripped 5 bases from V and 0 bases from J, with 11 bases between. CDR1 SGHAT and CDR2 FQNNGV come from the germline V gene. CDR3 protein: CASSPKGTSGNTIYF. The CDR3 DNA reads TGTGCCAGCAGCCCCAAGGGTACCTCTGGAAACACCATATATTTT.

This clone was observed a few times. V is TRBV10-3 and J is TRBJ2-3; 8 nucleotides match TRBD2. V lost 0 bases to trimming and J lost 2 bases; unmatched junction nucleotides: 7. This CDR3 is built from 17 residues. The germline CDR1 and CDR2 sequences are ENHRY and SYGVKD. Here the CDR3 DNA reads TGTGCCATCAGTGAGTCGGGAGGAGCGGGGGACACAGATACGCAGTATTTT. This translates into CAISESGGAGDTDTQYF.

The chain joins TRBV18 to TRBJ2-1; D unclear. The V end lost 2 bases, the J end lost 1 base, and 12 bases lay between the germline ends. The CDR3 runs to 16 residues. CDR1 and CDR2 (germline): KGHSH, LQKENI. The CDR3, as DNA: TGTGCCAGCTCACCAGTTGGAGTTCCTTCCTACAATGAGCAGTTCTTC. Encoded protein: CASSPVGVPSYNEQFF.

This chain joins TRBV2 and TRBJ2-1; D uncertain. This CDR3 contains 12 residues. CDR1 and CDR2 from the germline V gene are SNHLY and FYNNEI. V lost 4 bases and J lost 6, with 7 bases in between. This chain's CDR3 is CASSGQRNEQFF. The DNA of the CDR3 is TGTGCCAGCAGTGGCCAGCGCAATGAGCAGTTCTTC.

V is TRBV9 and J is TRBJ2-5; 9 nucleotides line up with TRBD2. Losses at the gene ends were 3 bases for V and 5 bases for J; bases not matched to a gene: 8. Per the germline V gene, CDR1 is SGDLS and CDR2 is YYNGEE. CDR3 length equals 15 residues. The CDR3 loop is CASSEDSGGGETQYF. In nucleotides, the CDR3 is TGTGCCAGCAGCGAGGATAGCGGGGGCGGGGAGACCCAGTACTTC.

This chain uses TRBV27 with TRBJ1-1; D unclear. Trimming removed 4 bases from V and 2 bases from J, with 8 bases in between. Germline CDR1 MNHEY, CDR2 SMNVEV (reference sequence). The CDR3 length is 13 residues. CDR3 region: CASSWSGNTEAFF. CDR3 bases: TGTGCCAGCAGTTGGAGTGGAAACACTGAAGCTTTCTTT.

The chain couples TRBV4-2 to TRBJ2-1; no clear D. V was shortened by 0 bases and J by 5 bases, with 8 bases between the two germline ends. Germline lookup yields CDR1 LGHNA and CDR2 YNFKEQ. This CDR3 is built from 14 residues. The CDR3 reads CASSQDPSNNEQFF. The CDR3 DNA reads TGTGCCAGCAGCCAAGATCCCTCTAACAATGAGCAGTTCTTC.

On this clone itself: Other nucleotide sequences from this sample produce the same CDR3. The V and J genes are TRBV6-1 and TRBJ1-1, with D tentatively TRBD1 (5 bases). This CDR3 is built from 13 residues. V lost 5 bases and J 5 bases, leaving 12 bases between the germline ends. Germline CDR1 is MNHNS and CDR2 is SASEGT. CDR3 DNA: TGTGCCAGCAGTCGCCAGGGATGGACTGAAGCTTTCTTT. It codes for CASSRQGWTEAFF.

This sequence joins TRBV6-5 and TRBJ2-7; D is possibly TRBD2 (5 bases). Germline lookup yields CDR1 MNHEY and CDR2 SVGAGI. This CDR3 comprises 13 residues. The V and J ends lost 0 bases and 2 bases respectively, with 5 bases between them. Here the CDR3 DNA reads TGTGCCAGCAGTTACTCGAGGGCCTACGAGCAGTACTTC. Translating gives CASSYSRAYEQYF.

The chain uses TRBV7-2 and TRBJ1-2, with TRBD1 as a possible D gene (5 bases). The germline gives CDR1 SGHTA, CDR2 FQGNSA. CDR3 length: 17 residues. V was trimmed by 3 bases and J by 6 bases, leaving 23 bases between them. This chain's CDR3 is CASSLGRPPGGDNGYTF. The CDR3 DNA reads TGTGCCAGCAGCTTGGGACGACCGCCTGGCGGGGATAATGGCTACACCTTC.

In DNA, the CDR3 is TGTGCCAGCAGCTTAACTCCCGGGACAGGGGTTGTGACCGGGGAGCTGTTTTTT. It specifies CASSLTPGTGVVTGELFF. The chain recombines TRBV7-8 with TRBJ2-2, with 10 bases aligning to TRBD1. This CDR3 comprises 18 residues. In germline, CDR1 is SGHVS, CDR2 FQNEAQ. V shed 2 bases and J 5 bases; nucleotides not matched to a gene: 11.

The chain's CDR3 is CASRWRRGGNEQFF. The DNA of the CDR3 is TGTGCCAGCAGATGGAGACGCGGGGGCAATGAGCAGTTCTTC. The genes are TRBV6-5 and TRBJ2-1, with TRBD2 matching over 7 bases. The CDR3 spans 14 residues. The germline V gene encodes CDR1 MNHEY and CDR2 SVGAGI. V trimming: 6 bases; J trimming: 6 bases; junction bases outside the gene matches: 8.

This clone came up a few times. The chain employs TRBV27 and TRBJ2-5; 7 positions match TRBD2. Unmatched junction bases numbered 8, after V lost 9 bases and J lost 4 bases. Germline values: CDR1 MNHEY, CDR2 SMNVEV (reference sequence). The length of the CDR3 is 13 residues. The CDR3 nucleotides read TGTGCCAGTTCGACTAGCCCCGTAGAGACCCAGTACTTC. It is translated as CASSTSPVETQYF.

CDR3 coding DNA: TGCGCCAGCAGCGCCTACTGGCGGGGGGGCCAGGGCGGGGATACGCAGTATTTT. This codes for CASSAYWRGGQGGDTQYF. The V gene is TRBV4-1, the J gene TRBJ2-3, with 9 positions matching TRBD2. The CDR3 runs 18 residues. Per germline, CDR1 MGHRA and CDR2 YSYEKL. J gave up 6 bases and V 5 bases, and 18 bases lay outside the gene matches.

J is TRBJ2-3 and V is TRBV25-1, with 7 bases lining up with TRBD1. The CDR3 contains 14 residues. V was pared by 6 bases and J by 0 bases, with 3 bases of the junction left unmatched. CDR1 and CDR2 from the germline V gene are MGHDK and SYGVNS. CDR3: CASSGTDSTDTQYF. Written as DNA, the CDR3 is TGTGCCAGCAGCGGGACAGACAGCACAGATACGCAGTATTTT. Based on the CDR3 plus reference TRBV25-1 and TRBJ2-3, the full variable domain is EADIYQTPRYLVIGTGKKITLECSQTMGHDKMYWYQQDPGMELHLIHYSYGVNSTEKGDLSSESTVSRIRTEHFPLTLESARPSHTSQYLCASSGTDSTDTQYFGPGTRLTVL.